This TCR beta chain comes out of a study of technical replicates of blood from a few donors. Libraries were prepared by immunoSEQ multiplex PCR; TCRdb keeps only in-frame clonotypes and omits some of them. Here the sample spans over 50,000 clones, 86% being singletons. From germline, CDR1 is GTSNPN and CDR2 SVGIG (reference sequence). The V segment lost 8 bases and the J segment 2 bases; nucleotides outside the gene matches: 6. The CDR3 is made up of 12 amino acids. The receptor's source is a human donor in good health. Some clones in this sample may be carry-over from other donors' samples. Material: PBMCs. The chain carries TRBV30 and TRBJ2-7; 7 bases are shared with TRBD2. For the CDR3, the DNA is TGTGCCCTGGAGCGGGGAACCTACGAGCAGTACTTC. It specifies CALERGTYEQYF.